The 4 T cell receptor beta chains presented below share a single source sample, sequenced in a study of PD-1 blockade in mismatch repair-deficient tumors. These receptors are not linked to any known antigen. Data came from immunoSEQ multiplex PCR; TCRdb stores just in-frame clones and leaves some out. In the table there are approximately 8,300 clones, roughly 87% of which are singletons. The time point was: approximately ten-day in vitro stimulation with candidate mutation-associated neoantigen peptide 1. The source material was cells cultured in vitro, sampled from a patient treated with pembrolizumab. The source of these receptors is an adult with mismatch repair-deficient cancer.

The chain carries TRBV19 and TRBJ1-1, with 8 bases matching TRBD1. CDR3 size: 13 residues. Looked up from germline, CDR1 is LNHDA and CDR2 is SQIVND (reference sequence). The V and J ends lost 5 bases and 8 bases, in that order; junction bases with no gene match: 7. The CDR3 sequence is CASSGGAGGEAFF. CDR3 DNA: TGTGCCAGTAGTGGAGGGGCAGGGGGCGAAGCTTTCTTT.

V and J are TRBV6-6 and TRBJ2-7, with D perhaps matching TRBD1 (6 bases). Between the trimmed V and J ends, which lost 5 bases and 0 bases, there was a span of 17 bases. Germline V lookup: CDR1 MNHNY, CDR2 SVGAGI (reference sequence). The CDR3 loop spans 16 amino acids. The CDR3, as DNA: TGTGCCAGCAGTCTCATTCACAGGGCGCGCTCCTACGAGCAGTACTTC. It is translated as CASSLIHRARSYEQYF.

The chain joins TRBV6-6 to TRBJ1-1; no definite D call. Germline CDR1 is MNHNY and CDR2 is SVGAGI (reference sequence). This CDR3 region has 14 residues. With 2 bases removed from V and 4 bases from J, the gap between germline ends came to 11 bases. The CDR3 here is CASSYEVGFTEAFF. The DNA of the CDR3 is TGTGCCAGCAGTTACGAGGTGGGATTCACTGAAGCTTTCTTT.

The V gene is TRBV28, the J gene TRBJ2-3; D gene unclear. The V and J ends lost 1 base and 4 bases respectively, with 12 bases between them. Germline V gene data show CDR1 as MDHEN and CDR2 as SYDVKM. The CDR3 length is 15 residues. The CDR3 DNA reads TGTGCCAGCAGTTTATATAGCCTGGTTGCAGATACGCAGTATTTT. As protein: CASSLYSLVADTQYF.